This T cell receptor (beta chain) was sequenced during a study of T cells after posttransplantation cyclophosphamide. V was cut by 6 bases and J by 2 bases, with 17 bases left in between. The germline gives CDR1 SGDLS, CDR2 YYNGEE. The CDR3 consists of 15 residues. Measured with immunoSEQ multiplex PCR; TCRdb has only the in-frame clones, and not every one. The profile covers more than 10,000 clones, none occurring a single time. Worth noting for this clone: The antigen remains undetermined.

Treatment was busulfan-fludarabine conditioning, a marrow graft, and cyclophosphamide on days +3 and +4. Findings of the study overall: Tissue-infiltrating T cells from skin or gut overlapped little with blood T cells.

The sequence derives from a female patient in her forties or fifties who received an allogeneic stem cell transplant from an unrelated donor, was CMV-positive, and had acute GVHD only. Certain T cells may be donor cells from the graft. V and J are TRBV9 and TRBJ2-5; D perhaps matches TRBD1 (5 bases). This specimen was PBMCs, taken after allogeneic stem cell transplant with posttransplant cyclophosphamide. In DNA, the CDR3 is TGTGCCAGCACACCCACAGGAAACGGACAAGAGACCCAGTACTTC. It yields the protein CASTPTGNGQETQYF.